The entry that follows covers one TCR beta chain sequence. This sample is drawn from a study of blood T cell repertoires in COVID-19. Overall study: Specimens from acute and convalescent COVID-19 originated in the United States, Italy and Spain.

Original methodology: Nucleated cell counts were estimated from reference gene primer amplification. Assay: immunoSEQ multiplex PCR; the TCRdb copy retains only in-frame clones and omits some. V, J and clone size derive from that table, while D and trimming were established from the DNA sequence. The repertoire holds hundreds of thousands of clones, with about 90% as singletons. Exposed volunteers were people who met a COVID-19 case within 2 weeks before study entry. The source of this sequence is a man aged 50-59 years who had been exposed to COVID-19. The sequenced sample consisted of PBMCs or T cells enriched from blood (not recorded which).

The CDR3 here is CASSLMSQADTQYF. In DNA form, the CDR3 reads TGCGCCAGCAGCTTGATGTCCCAGGCAGATACGCAGTATTTT. The chain links TRBV5-1 to TRBJ2-3; D uncertain. The ends were cut back, 1 base at V and 4 bases at J, with 10 bases in the middle. The germline gives CDR1 SGHRS, CDR2 YFSETQ. The CDR3 runs to 14 residues.